This is a list of T cell receptor beta chains from one sample in a study of blood T cells in healthy people across ages. TCRdb processed the 5' RACE reads anew with MiXCR; each CDR3 protein has one entry. The table shows 1.5 million to 2 million distinct CDR3 sequences, with 28% occurring only once. The sample consisted of blood. All receptors come from a woman in her 30s in good health. Both conserved end residues are part of each CDR3. The order of the fields is V gene, J gene, CDR3 protein.

V: TRBV28; J: TRBJ1-5; CDR3: CASSAGGARDNQPQHF
V: TRBV5-6; J: TRBJ2-1; CDR3: CASSLGWSNNEQLF
V: TRBV7-3; J: TRBJ2-1; CDR3: CASSLDRGDSNEQFF
V: TRBV29-1; J: TRBJ1-1; CDR3: CSVEEDRVTEAFF
V: TRBV20-1; J: TRBJ1-6; CDR3: CSAMETGGANSPLHF
V: TRBV20-1; J: TRBJ2-6; CDR3: CSARTSGANVLTF
V: TRBV9; J: TRBJ2-1; CDR3: CASSANRGAPLDEQFF
V: TRBV4-1; J: TRBJ2-7; CDR3: CASSQDQGLYEQYF
V: TRBV7-2; J: TRBJ1-1; CDR3: CASRKDSLNTETFF
V: TRBV5-1; J: TRBJ1-1; CDR3: CASSSEAGLNTEAFF
V: TRBV20-1; J: TRBJ2-7; CDR3: CSARQDRGRNEQYF
V: TRBV7-8; J: TRBJ1-1; CDR3: CASSLVRSGLMGKAFF
V: TRBV6-2/TRBV6-3; J: TRBJ2-2; CDR3: CASSYLAGVEFANTGELFF
V: TRBV7-9; J: TRBJ2-3; CDR3: CASSLVGLAGLSQYF
V: TRBV6-5; J: TRBJ2-7; CDR3: CASSYSPAGYEQYF
V: TRBV5-1; J: .; CDR3: CASSIDRRYEQYF
V: TRBV5-1; J: TRBJ2-2; CDR3: CASSLAQGDGELFF
V: TRBV5-4; J: TRBJ2-5; CDR3: CAITTGAGETQYF
V: TRBV14; J: TRBJ2-1; CDR3: CASSQDIRNEQFF
V: TRBV29-1; J: TRBJ2-7; CDR3: CSAEQGALYEQYF
V: TRBV6-6; J: TRBJ2-2; CDR3: CASTLDRATGELFF
V: TRBV7-2; J: TRBJ2-1; CDR3: CASSLLQGVYNEQFF
V: TRBV4-2; J: TRBJ2-7; CDR3: CASSQDWGTGAREQYF
V: TRBV20-1; J: TRBJ1-1; CDR3: CSAPRTLGNTEAFF
V: TRBV28; J: TRBJ2-5; CDR3: CASSGSGTGKETQYF
V: TRBV12-3/TRBV12-4; J: TRBJ1-2; CDR3: CASSFSGYYGYTF
V: TRBV3-1; J: TRBJ2-5; CDR3: CASSQELSSGLVETQYF
V: TRBV7-9; J: TRBJ2-1; CDR3: CASSLKEELVVNEQFF
V: TRBV4-1; J: TRBJ1-1; CDR3: CASSQDPDSTEAFF